The present entry profiles one T cell receptor beta chain with its context. Its antigen is still unknown. TCRdb re-derived calls from the reads in MiXCR, one entry per CDR3 protein. The table has around 8,600 distinct CDR3 sequences, about 20% seen once. This CDR3 spans 13 amino acids. The V end lost 8 bases, the J end lost 4 bases, and 11 bases lay between the germline ends. The data belong to a study of liver allograft versus peripheral blood T cells. Study background: Intrahepatic T cell receptor repertoires from transplanted livers were compared against repertoires in recipients' peripheral blood. Regarding the study as a whole: Intragraft T cell receptor repertoires of liver allografts were reportedly distinct from those in peripheral blood.

This chain connects TRBV12-3 or TRBV12-4 to TRBJ2-2, with no clear D. The origin of this receptor is a human patient who had a liver transplant. Some T cells may have come from the graft donor. Written as DNA, the CDR3 is TGTGCCAGCGGGTCTGACTTCACCGGGGAGCTGTTTTTT. Protein: CASGSDFTGELFF.